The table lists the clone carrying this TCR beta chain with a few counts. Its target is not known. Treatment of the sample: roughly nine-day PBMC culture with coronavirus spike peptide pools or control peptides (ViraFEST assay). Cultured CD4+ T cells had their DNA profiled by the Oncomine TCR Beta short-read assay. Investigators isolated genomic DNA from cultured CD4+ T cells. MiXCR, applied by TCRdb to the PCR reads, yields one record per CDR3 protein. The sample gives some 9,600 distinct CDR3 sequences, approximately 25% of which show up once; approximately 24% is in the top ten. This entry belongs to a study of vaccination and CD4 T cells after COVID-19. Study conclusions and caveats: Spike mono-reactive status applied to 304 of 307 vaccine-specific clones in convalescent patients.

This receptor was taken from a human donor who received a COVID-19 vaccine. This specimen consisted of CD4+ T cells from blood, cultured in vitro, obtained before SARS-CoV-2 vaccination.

The CDR3 here is CATSLGFYTGELFF. In nucleotides, the CDR3 is TGTGCCACCAGTTTGGGGTTTTACACCGGGGAGCTGTTTTTT. The genes are TRBV24-1 and TRBJ2-2; D remains unclear. CDR3 length: 14 amino acids. V dropped 6 bases and J dropped 3 bases, with 10 bases sitting between them. Germline lookup yields CDR1 KGHDR and CDR2 SFDVKD.